This T cell receptor beta chain was recovered during a study of blood T cell repertoires in COVID-19. The data were produced by immunoSEQ multiplex PCR, yet TCRdb's version contains in-frame clones alone and is incomplete. The sample includes roughly 100,000 clones, approximately 72% of them seen just once. CDR1 and CDR2 (germline): MNHNS, SASEGT. Trimming pared 0 bases from V and 8 bases from J, leaving 27 bases between. There are 19 residues in the CDR3. The sample taken for sequencing was peripheral blood. The receptor comes from a woman in her seventies with acute or convalescent COVID-19. The chain joins TRBV6-1 to TRBJ2-3; perhaps TRBD2 as D (6 bases). The CDR3 sequence is CASSEALIRRMEGIGTQYF. The CDR3 DNA sequence: TGTGCCAGCAGTGAAGCGCTAATTAGAAGGATGGAGGGTATAGGTACGCAGTATTTT.